One and the same sample provided the 11 T cell receptor beta chains below, sequenced in a study of T-cell reconstitution after alpha-beta-depleted transplantation in children. Unique molecular identifiers tagged the TCRbeta library. TCRdb itself ran the PCR reads through MiXCR, one entry per CDR3 protein. Of 550,000 to 800,000 distinct CDR3 sequences in the sample, 13% were seen once. Sequencing was performed on PBMCs, taken before TCRalphabeta/CD19-depleted stem cell transplant. Every receptor here comes from a girl aged 2 to 10 with congenital amegakaryocytic thrombocytopenia, due to receive a stem cell transplant.

The V call is TRBV4-1, the J call TRBJ2-7; 8 nucleotides line up with TRBD1. V lost 1 base and J lost 3; bases outside the gene matches: 8. The length of the CDR3 is 16 residues. The germline V gene encodes CDR1 MGHRA and CDR2 YSYEKL. The CDR3 bases are TGCGCCAGCAGCCAAGGTGACAGGGGATTCTTCTACGAGCAGTACTTC. Translation gives CASSQGDRGFFYEQYF.

This clonotype was counted between two and nine times. The V and J genes are TRBV27 and TRBJ2-1; D call uncertain. V was shortened by 3 bases and J by 0 bases, with 9 bases between the two germline ends. Germline V gives CDR1 MNHEY, CDR2 SMNVEV (reference sequence). CDR3 length: 15 residues. The CDR3 loop is CASSFPSPSYNEQFF. The CDR3 nucleotides read TGTGCCAGCAGTTTTCCCAGCCCCTCCTACAATGAGCAGTTCTTC.

This clonotype was seen many times. V gene TRBV7-9 combines with J gene TRBJ1-2; no clear D. The V gene's germline CDR1 is SEHNR and CDR2 FQNEAQ (reference sequence). The CDR3 totals 13 residues. V was cut by 3 bases and J by 8 bases, with 13 bases left in between. The CDR3 nucleotides read TGTGCCAGCAGCTTTACGGGCGGGCGAGGCTACACCTTC. Encoded protein: CASSFTGGRGYTF.

The J gene is TRBJ2-1, the V gene TRBV5-1; 9 bases agree with TRBD2. The CDR3 contains 14 residues. V gave up 3 bases and J gave up 8 bases; unmatched junction bases: 6. The V gene's germline CDR1 is SGHRS and CDR2 YFSETQ. The DNA for the CDR3 is TGCGCCAGCAGCTGGGGTAGCGGGAGTTATGAGCAGTTCTTC. It codes for CASSWGSGSYEQFF.

The sample holds a few counts of this clonotype. V and J are TRBV15 and TRBJ2-1; D is perhaps TRBD2 (6 bases). Per germline, CDR1 LNHNV and CDR2 YYDKDF (reference sequence). This CDR3 is built from 16 residues. Trimming cost V 4 bases and J 9 bases, with 22 bases left between them. The CDR3 protein is CATSTRGSSLGGEQFF. CDR3 DNA sequence: TGTGCCACCAGCACGAGAGGGTCTAGTTTGGGAGGTGAGCAGTTCTTC.

In this sample, this clonotype turned up many times. The chain couples TRBV5-1 to TRBJ2-5; possibly TRBD2 for D (6 bases). The CDR3 has 15 amino acids. V lost 0 bases and J lost 5, with 14 bases in between. Germline values: CDR1 SGHRS, CDR2 YFSETQ. In DNA form, the CDR3 reads TGCGCCAGCAGCTTGGATGGGAGGAGTGGGGAGACCCAGTACTTC. It is translated as CASSLDGRSGETQYF.

This clonotype has ten or more counts. This chain uses TRBV25-1 with TRBJ2-7; 7 bases align to TRBD2. J lost 2 bases, V lost 8 bases, and 6 bases had no gene match. Germline lookup yields CDR1 MGHDK and CDR2 SYGVNS. The CDR3 is 13 amino acids. The CDR3 sequence is CASPSGPTYEQYF. The CDR3 DNA reads TGTGCCAGCCCTAGCGGCCCAACCTACGAGCAGTACTTC.

Ten or more counts support this clonotype. The chain is built from TRBV4-1 and TRBJ2-2; D remains unclear. Germline V gene data show CDR1 as MGHRA and CDR2 as YSYEKL. CDR3 size: 13 residues. The V and J ends lost 7 bases and 8 bases respectively, with 14 bases between them. The CDR3 DNA is TGCGCCAGCACCCTCGGGTCGACGGGGGAGCTGTTTTTT. This sequence encodes CASTLGSTGELFF.

This rearrangement joins TRBV30 to TRBJ1-1; D not resolved. Germline CDR1 reads GTSNPN; CDR2 reads SVGIG (reference sequence). The length of the CDR3 is 15 residues. V lost 3 bases, J lost 6 bases, and 20 bases lay in between. This chain's CDR3 is CAWSLDSLRAPEAFF. The CDR3 coding sequence is TGTGCCTGGAGCCTAGATTCACTTAGGGCCCCTGAAGCTTTCTTT.

This clonotype appeared many times. The chain uses TRBV5-1 and TRBJ1-1; perhaps TRBD1 as D (6 bases). V lost 1 base, J lost 3 bases, and 10 bases lay in between. This CDR3 contains 14 residues. Germline CDR1 SGHRS, CDR2 YFSETQ. The CDR3 nucleotides read TGCGCCAGCAGCTTGTGGGGGGGCGACACTGAAGCTTTCTTT. Translated, it gives CASSLWGGDTEAFF.

In its sample, this clonotype was seen a few times. V and J are TRBV9 and TRBJ2-1; no clear D. Per the germline V gene, CDR1 is SGDLS and CDR2 is YYNGEE. Deletions cut 2 bases from V and 9 bases from J, with 24 bases between. The CDR3 spans 17 residues. CDR3 nucleotide sequence: TGTGCCAGCAGCGTCCACGGGCCTTACCTTAGGAACCCTGAGCAGTTCTTC. Residues: CASSVHGPYLRNPEQFF.